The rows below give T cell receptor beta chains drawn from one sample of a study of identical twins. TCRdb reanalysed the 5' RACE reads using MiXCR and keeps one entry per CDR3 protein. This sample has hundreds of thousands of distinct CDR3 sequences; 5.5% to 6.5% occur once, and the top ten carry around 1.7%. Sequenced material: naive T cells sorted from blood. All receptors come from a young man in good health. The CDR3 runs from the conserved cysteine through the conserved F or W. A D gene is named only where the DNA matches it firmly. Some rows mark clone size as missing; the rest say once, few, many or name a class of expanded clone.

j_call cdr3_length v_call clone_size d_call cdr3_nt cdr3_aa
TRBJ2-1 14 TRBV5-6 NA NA TGTGCCAGCAGCTTACGGGTCCTCAGAGATGAGCAGTTCTTC CASSLRVLRDEQFF
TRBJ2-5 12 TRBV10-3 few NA TGTGCCATCAGTGTGGGGAAAGAGACCCAGTACTTC CAISVGKETQYF
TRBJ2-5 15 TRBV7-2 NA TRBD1 TGTGCCAGCAGCCCCCCAGACAGGGGTCAAGAGACCCAGTACTTC CASSPPDRGQETQYF
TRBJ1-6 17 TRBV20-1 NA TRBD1 TGCAGTGCTCTACCGGGACAGGCGAGCTCCTATAATTCACCCCTCCACTTT CSALPGQASSYNSPLHF
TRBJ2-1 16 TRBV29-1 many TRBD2 TGCAGCGGTACCGGGACTAGCGGTAGTCGGTACAATGAGCAGTTCTTC CSGTGTSGSRYNEQFF
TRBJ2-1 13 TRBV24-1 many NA TGTGCCACCAGTGATCCACCGACTAGATTCTTGTTCTTC CATSDPPTRFLFF
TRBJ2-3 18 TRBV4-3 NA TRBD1 TGCGCCAGCAGCCAAGATAGGCTGTCCGGACAGGGGGCAGATACGCAGTATTTT CASSQDRLSGQGADTQYF
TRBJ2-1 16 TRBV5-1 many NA TGCGCCAGCAGCTGGACGGTTGTGACGGATTACAATGAGCAGTTCTTC CASSWTVVTDYNEQFF
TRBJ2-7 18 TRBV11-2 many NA TGTGCCAGCAGCTTAGAATCCGGGGGAGGGGGACGATCCTACGAGCAGTACTTC CASSLESGGGGRSYEQYF
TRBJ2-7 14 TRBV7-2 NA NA TGTGCCAGCAGCTCACCGGGACTTAACTACGAGCAGTACTTC CASSSPGLNYEQYF
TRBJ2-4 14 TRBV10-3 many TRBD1 TGTGCCATCAGTGAGCAGGGACAGGGTAACATTCAGTACTTC CAISEQGQGNIQYF
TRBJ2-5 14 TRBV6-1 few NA TGTGCCAGCAGCAGATCAGGGGGGCAAGAGACCCAGTACTTC CASSRSGGQETQYF
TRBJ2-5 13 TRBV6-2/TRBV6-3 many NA TGTGCCAGCAAGGACCCATTTCAAGAGACCCAGTACTTC CASKDPFQETQYF
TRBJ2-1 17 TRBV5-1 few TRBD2 TGCGCCAGCAGCTTACTGTACAGCGGGAGGGCGGGCAATGAGCAGTTCTTC CASSLLYSGRAGNEQFF
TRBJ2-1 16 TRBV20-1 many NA TGCAGTGCTAGAGACCCTCTAGGAGGTTCCTACAATGAGCAGTTCTTC CSARDPLGGSYNEQFF
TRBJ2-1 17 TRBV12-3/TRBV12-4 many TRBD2 TGTGCCAGCAGGAATCCGGGACTAGCGGATGTATACAATGAGCAGTTCTTC CASRNPGLADVYNEQFF
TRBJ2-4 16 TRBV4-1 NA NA TGCGTCAGCAGCCAAAGGACTTCGTTAGCCAAAAACATTCAGTACTTC CVSSQRTSLAKNIQYF
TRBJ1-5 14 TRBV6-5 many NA TGTGCCAGCAGTTTACAGGGTCCAGGTCAGCCCCAGCATTTT CASSLQGPGQPQHF
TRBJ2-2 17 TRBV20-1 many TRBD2 TGCAGTGCAAATATCGGGACTAGCGGGAGAACCGCCGGGGAGCTGTTTTTT CSANIGTSGRTAGELFF
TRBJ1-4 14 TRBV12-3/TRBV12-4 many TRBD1 TGTGCCAGTAACCGACAGGGTCCTAATGAAAAACTGTTTTTT CASNRQGPNEKLFF
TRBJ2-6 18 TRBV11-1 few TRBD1 TGTGCCAGCAGCTTAGCTGGGACAGGGGGCTCTGGGGCCAACGTCCTGACTTTC CASSLAGTGGSGANVLTF
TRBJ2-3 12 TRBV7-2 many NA TGTGCCAGCAGCCGTTTACCAGATACGCAGTATTTT CASSRLPDTQYF